The sequence of this T cell receptor beta chain was determined in a study of low-dose radiotherapy and immunotherapy resistance in tumors (dated by TCRdb to between 2021 and 2023). Study-wide context: Patients in Cohort 1 were given 0.5 Gy per fraction every 2 weeks, and the prescribed total PTV dose was 6.5 Gy. Cohort 2 received 1 Gy per fraction every two weeks, with a total of 13 Gy over 26 weeks. Patients were given nivolumab as a 240 mg flat dose every two weeks and ipilimumab at 1 mg/kg every six weeks, with both drugs delivered intravenously. Intravenous cyclophosphamide at 200 mg/m2 was administered every two weeks, one day ahead of each radiation and immunotherapy administration. Starting on cycle 1 day 1, patients took 300 mg of aspirin by mouth once a day for four cycles. The trial did not randomize participants into treatment groups. Eight patients were included in the translational analysis, namely three from the first dose cohort plus the first five from the second dose cohort.

CDR3 length: 13 amino acids, cysteine to phenylalanine. Just CDR3 DNA is preserved here, 39 bases in frame from base 1. Deletion took 4 bases off V and 0 bases off J, with a span of 6 bases between the germline ends. The germline V gene (reference sequence) supplies CDR1 LNHDA and CDR2 SQIVND. As concerns this clonotype: Its specific antigen is unknown. No base qualities exist here, and no much larger clone lies one base off it.

The donors came from RACIN, which was a single-arm phase I dose-escalation trial that paired nivolumab and ipilimumab with aspirin, low-dose cyclophosphamide and low-dose radiotherapy. Eligible patients had advanced, TIL-negative solid tumors. Superscript III and a set of TRAV- and TRBV-specific primers were used to synthesize first-strand cDNA, so that both TCRalpha and TCRbeta chains were covered. An approximately 20-cycle PCR with Phusion amplified the TCRs, pairing a constant-region primer with the adapter that was attached to the V primers. Isolated mRNA was amplified with the MessageAmp II aRNA Amplification Kit, using a roughly 15-hour in vitro transcription at 37°C. mRNA for TCR sequencing was isolated with the Dynabeads mRNA DIRECT Purification Kit. Indexed Illumina adapters were added in a second roughly 23-cycle Phusion PCR, and the resulting products were purified with AMPure XP beads. Per the original workflow: Using custom Perl scripts, TCR sequences that encoded the same protein were pooled, out-of-frame sequences were dropped, and the abundance of each clonotype was calculated. Any TCR sequence backed by just one read was left out of the analysis. Shannon entropy, Gini index, clonality, richness, and the frequency of TCRs shared between repertoires were included as repertoire metrics. The public reads were reprocessed in TCRdb via fastp at Q25 and MiXCR, keeping in-frame beta chains. Every CDR3 protein is listed once, alongside the most common genes and DNA of its rows. The V and J calls were determined by TCRdb, not by the authors. The sample has roughly 6,000 distinct CDR3 sequences on record, around 71% of them singletons. The top ten clones comprise about 12% of the sample.

The chain was built from TRBV19 and TRBJ1-1, with the identity of the D gene unclear. This receptor was taken from a human donor with advanced metastatic prostate, ovarian, gallbladder or colorectal cancer (not recorded which). This table probably holds off-target reads from a library built for another chain. The sequenced DNA is TGTGCCAGTAGTAACAGAGTGAACACTGAAGCTTTCTTT. The resulting protein is CASSNRVNTEAFF.